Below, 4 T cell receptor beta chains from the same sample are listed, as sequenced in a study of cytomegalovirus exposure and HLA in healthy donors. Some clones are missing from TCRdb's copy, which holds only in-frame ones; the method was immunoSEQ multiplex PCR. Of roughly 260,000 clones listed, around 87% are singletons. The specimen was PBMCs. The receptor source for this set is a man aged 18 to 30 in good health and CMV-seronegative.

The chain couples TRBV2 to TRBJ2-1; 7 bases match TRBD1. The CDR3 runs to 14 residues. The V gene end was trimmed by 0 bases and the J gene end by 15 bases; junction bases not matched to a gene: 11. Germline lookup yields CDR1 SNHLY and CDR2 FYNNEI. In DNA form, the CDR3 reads TGTGCCAGCAGTGAAGCCCGTGTAGGGACAGCGACGTTCTTC. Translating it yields CASSEARVGTATFF.

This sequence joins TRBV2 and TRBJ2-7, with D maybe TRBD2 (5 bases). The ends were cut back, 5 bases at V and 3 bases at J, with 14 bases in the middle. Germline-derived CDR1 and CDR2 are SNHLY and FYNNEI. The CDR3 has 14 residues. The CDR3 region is CASSTTGIIYEQYF. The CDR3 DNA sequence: TGTGCCAGCAGTACGACCGGGATTATCTACGAGCAGTACTTC.

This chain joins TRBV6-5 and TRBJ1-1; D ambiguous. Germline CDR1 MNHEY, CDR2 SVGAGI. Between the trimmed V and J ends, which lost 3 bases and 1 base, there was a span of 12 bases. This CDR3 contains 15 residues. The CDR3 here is CASSYNQSPNTEAFF. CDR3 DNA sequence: TGTGCCAGCAGTTATAACCAGTCCCCGAACACTGAAGCTTTCTTT.

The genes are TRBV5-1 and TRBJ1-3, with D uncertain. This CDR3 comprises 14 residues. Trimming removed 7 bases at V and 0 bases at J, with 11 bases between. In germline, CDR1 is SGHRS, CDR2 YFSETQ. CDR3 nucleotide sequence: TGCGCCAGCCGGCTGACTGTCTCTGGAAACACCATATATTTT. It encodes CASRLTVSGNTIYF.